The following is a T cell receptor (beta chain) sequence with its context. Antigen: not known. HTBI primers from iRepertoire and Arm-PCR of CDR3 regions yielded the TCR beta libraries. TCRdb itself ran the multiplex PCR reads through MiXCR, one entry per CDR3 protein. The sample holds 500,000 to 800,000 distinct CDR3 sequences, 25% to 35% seen once. This specimen belongs to a study of regulatory T cells in long-lasting Graves disease. Study-level results: Having few samples may have compromised the accuracy.

Germline CDR1 reads MRHNA; CDR2 reads SNTAGT. This CDR3 is built from 14 residues. Trimming cost V 5 bases and J 3 bases, with 10 bases left between them. Time point here: persistent/refractory GD, antithyroid drugs over 5 years with positive TRAb. RNA from PBMCs was the source of the TCR library. The sequence derives from a female donor with Graves disease. This specimen was peripheral blood mononuclear cells (PBMCs), taken when the disease was refractory, from a patient treated with antithyroid drugs. The chain links TRBV6-4 to TRBJ2-2, with D perhaps TRBD1 (5 bases). CDR3 bases: TGTGCCAGCAGTCCCGTAGGGGACACCGGGGAGCTGTTTTTT. Translated, it gives CASSPVGDTGELFF.